This T cell receptor (beta chain) was identified in a study of CD8+ T cells in alopecia areata. V lost 3 bases, J lost 1 base, and 14 bases lay in between. Germline V gene lookup returns CDR1 LNHDA and CDR2 SQIVND (reference sequence). The CDR3 contains 16 residues. Treatment defined: oral pan-JAK inhibitor, 5-10 mg twice daily. Samples from alopecia areata patients were lesional scalp punch biopsies and peripheral blood. Investigators isolated RNA and reverse transcribed it into cDNA to act as the sequencing template. Generated by immunoSEQ multiplex PCR, the TCRdb table keeps only in-frame clones and is missing some. The data hold hundreds of thousands of clones, with around 66% observed a single time.

V usage is TRBV19 and J usage is TRBJ2-3, with D perhaps assigned TRBD1 or TRBD2 (5 bases each). The sequence came from a human donor with alopecia areata. Sequencing was performed on CD4+ T cells sorted from blood, taken around week 44, from a patient treated with tofacitinib. The CDR3 loop reads CASSIWGSGGTDTQYF. The CDR3 region has the DNA TGTGCCAGTAGTATTTGGGGGAGTGGGGGCACAGATACGCAGTATTTT.